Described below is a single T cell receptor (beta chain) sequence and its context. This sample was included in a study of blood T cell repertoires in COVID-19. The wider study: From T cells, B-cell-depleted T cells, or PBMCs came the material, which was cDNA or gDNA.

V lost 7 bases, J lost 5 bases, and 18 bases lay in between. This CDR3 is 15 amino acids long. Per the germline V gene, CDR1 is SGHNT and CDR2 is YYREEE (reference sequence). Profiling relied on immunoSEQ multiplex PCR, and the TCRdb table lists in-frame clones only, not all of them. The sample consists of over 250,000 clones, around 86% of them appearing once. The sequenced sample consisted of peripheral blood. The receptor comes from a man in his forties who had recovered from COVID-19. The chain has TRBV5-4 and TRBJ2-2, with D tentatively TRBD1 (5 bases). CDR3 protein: CASSLGAPRTGELFF. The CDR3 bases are TGTGCCAGCTCCCTTGGGGCCCCCCGGACCGGGGAGCTGTTTTTT.